This T cell receptor beta chain was captured in a study of molecular identifiers for immune sequencing clone quantification. Findings of the study overall: Spiked-in Jurkat TCR RNA corresponding to one cell was reported as detectable against approximately 1 million naive cells.

This clonotype was detected ten times or more. What it binds is not known. CDR1 and CDR2 from the germline V gene are ENHRY and SYGVKD. Between the trimmed V and J ends, which lost 4 bases and 5 bases, there was a span of 16 bases. This CDR3 contains 15 residues. The authors gated naive CD8 T cells as CD8+CD4-CCR7+CD45RA+ for sorting. Previously described methods and listed TCR primers were used for bulk TCR libraries. From the PCR reads, TCRdb called clonotypes with MiXCR, one entry per CDR3 protein. Altogether approximately 59,000 distinct CDR3 sequences are present, 18% being singletons, with the ten largest covering around 1.5%.

The sample was naive CD8+ T cells from blood, with Jurkat cell RNA spiked in. The sample's subset: FACS-sorted CD8+CD4-CCR7+CD45RA+ naive T cells. The rearrangement joins TRBV10-3 to TRBJ2-3; D tentatively reads TRBD1 or TRBD2 (6 bases each). The TCR was taken from a human donor in good health. Some libraries in this study had Jurkat cell RNA spiked in. This CDR3 reads CAISAPPEGGDTQYF. CDR3 nucleotide sequence: TGTGCCATCAGTGCACCCCCGGAGGGGGGAGATACGCAGTATTTT.